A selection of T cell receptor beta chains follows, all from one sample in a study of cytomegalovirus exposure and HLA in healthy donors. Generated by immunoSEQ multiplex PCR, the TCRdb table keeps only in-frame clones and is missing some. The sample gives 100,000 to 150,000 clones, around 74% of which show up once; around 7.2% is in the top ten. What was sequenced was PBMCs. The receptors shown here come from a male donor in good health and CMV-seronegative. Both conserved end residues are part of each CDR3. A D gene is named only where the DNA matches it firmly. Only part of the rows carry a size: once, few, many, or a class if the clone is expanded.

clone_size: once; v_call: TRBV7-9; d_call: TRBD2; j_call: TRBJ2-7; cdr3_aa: CASSRVENSGAYEQYF; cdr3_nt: TGTGCCAGCAGCAGGGTAGAGAATAGCGGGGCCTACGAGCAGTACTTC
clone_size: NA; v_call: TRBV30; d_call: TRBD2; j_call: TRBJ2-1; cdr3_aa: CAWNTGTSGRRFF; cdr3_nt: TGTGCCTGGAATACGGGGACTAGCGGGAGGAGGTTCTTC
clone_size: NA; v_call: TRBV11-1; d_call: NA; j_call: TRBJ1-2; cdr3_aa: CASRRTDTGHYGYTF; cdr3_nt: TGTGCCAGCCGCCGGACTGATACGGGCCACTATGGCTACACCTTC
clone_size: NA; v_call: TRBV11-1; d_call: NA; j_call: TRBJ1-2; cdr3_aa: CASSKRGFGYTF; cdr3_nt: TGTGCCAGCAGCAAACGGGGGTTTGGCTACACCTTC
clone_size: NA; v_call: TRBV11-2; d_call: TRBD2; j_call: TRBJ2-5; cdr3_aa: CASLGGREGPETQYF; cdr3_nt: TGTGCCAGCCTAGGGGGGCGGGAGGGCCCAGAGACCCAGTACTTC
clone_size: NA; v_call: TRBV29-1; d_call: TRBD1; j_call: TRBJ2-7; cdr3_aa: CSVEVDRGDEQYF; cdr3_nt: TGCAGCGTTGAAGTGGACAGGGGGGACGAGCAGTACTTC
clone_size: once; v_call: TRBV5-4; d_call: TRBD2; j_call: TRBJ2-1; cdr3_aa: CASSRTSGKHEQFF; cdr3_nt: TGTGCCAGCAGCCGGACTAGCGGGAAGCATGAGCAGTTCTTC
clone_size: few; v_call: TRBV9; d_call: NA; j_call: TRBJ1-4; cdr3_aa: CASSASGTTNEKLFF; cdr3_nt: TGTGCCAGCAGCGCTTCCGGGACAACTAATGAAAAACTGTTTTTT
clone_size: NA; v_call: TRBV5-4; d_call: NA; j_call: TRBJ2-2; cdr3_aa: CASSPRGRGTSGELFF; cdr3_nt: TGTGCCAGCAGCCCCCGGGGGAGGGGGACGTCCGGGGAGCTGTTTTTT
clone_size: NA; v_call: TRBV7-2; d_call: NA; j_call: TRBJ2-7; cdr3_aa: CASSLAKTPRGYEQYF; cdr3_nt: TGTGCCAGCAGCTTAGCCAAAACCCCAAGGGGCTACGAGCAGTACTTC
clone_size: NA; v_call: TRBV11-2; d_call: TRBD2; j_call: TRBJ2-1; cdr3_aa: CASSYLGGRVFNEQFF; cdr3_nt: TGTGCCAGCAGCTACCTTGGGGGGAGGGTTTTTAATGAGCAGTTCTTC
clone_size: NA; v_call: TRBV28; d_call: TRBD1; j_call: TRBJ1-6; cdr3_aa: CASTGQVALVSPLHF; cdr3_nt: TGTGCCAGCACCGGACAGGTCGCGCTAGTTTCACCCCTCCACTTT
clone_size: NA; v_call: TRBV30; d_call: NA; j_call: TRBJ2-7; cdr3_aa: CAWSLRGASPMEQYF; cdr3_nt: TGTGCCTGGAGTCTGCGCGGGGCAAGCCCCATGGAGCAGTACTTC
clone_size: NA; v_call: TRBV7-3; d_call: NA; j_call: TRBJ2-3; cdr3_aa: CASSLTSGFTDTQYF; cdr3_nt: TGTGCCAGCAGCTTAACCTCGGGGTTCACAGATACGCAGTATTTT
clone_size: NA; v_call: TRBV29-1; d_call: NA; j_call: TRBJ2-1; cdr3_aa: CSAKPRQGGNEQFF; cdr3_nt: TGCAGCGCCAAACCCCGACAGGGAGGCAATGAGCAGTTCTTC
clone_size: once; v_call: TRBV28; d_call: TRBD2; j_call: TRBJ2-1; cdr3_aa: CASRGGLAGGNEQFF; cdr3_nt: TGTGCCAGCCGGGGTGGACTAGCGGGTGGCAATGAGCAGTTCTTC
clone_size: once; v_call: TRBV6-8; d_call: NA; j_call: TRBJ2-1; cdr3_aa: CASRTSVLLPYYNEQFF; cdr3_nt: TGTGCCAGCAGAACCTCGGTATTACTACCCTACTACAATGAGCAGTTCTTC
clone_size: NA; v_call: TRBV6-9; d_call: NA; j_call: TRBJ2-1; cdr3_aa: CASSCIPRSRWEQFF; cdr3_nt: TGTGCCAGCAGTTGTATCCCCAGGTCCAGGTGGGAGCAGTTCTTC
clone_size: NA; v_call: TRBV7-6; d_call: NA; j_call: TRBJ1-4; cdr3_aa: CASSLRQNEKLFF; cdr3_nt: TGTGCCAGCAGCTTAAGACAGAATGAAAAACTGTTTTTT
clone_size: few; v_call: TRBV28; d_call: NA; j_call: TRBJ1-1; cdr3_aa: CASRDRLNTEAFF; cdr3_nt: TGTGCCAGCAGAGACAGACTGAACACTGAAGCTTTCTTT
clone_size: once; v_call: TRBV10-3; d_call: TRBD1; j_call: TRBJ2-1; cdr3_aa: CAISAVGTGSRNEQFF; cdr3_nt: TGTGCCATCAGTGCCGTGGGGACAGGGTCAAGAAATGAGCAGTTCTTC
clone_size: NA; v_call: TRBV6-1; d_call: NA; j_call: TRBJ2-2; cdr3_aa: CASSVSGGNTGELFF; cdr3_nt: TGTGCCAGCAGTGTTTCCGGGGGTAACACCGGGGAGCTGTTTTTT
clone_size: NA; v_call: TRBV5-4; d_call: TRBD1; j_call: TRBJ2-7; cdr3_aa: CASSLDRVYEQYF; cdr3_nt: TGTGCCAGCAGCCTAGACAGGGTCTACGAGCAGTACTTC
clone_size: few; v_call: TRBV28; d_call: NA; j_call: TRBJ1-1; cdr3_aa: CASSLNWRSKAFF; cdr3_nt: TGTGCCAGCAGTTTAAATTGGAGGTCAAAAGCTTTCTTT
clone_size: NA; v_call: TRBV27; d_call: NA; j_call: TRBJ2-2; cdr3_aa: CASSYEKPTGELFF; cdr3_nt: TGTGCCAGCAGCTATGAAAAGCCCACCGGGGAGCTGTTTTTT
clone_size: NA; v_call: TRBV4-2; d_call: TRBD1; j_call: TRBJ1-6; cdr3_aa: CASSPGQGARRNSPLHF; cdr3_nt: TGTGCCAGCAGCCCAGGACAGGGGGCAAGACGGAATTCACCCCTCCACTTT
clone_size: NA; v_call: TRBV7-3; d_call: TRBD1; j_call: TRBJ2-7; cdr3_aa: CASSRTGSYEQYF; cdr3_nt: TGTGCCAGCAGCCGGACAGGCTCTTACGAGCAGTACTTC